The clone carrying this T cell receptor beta chain was seen ten or more times. No antigen is known for it. Trimming cost V 3 bases and J 0 bases, with 6 bases left between them. The V gene's germline CDR1 is SEHNR and CDR2 FQNEAQ (reference sequence). This CDR3 comprises 13 residues. These data come from a study of post-analysis software for immune sequencing data. Turning to the study itself: As for disease course, relapsing-remitting, secondary progressive and progressive-relapsing multiple sclerosis were all included. Overall study results and limits: Comparison of patients with controls showed five TRBV segments more frequent in patients, TRBV5-6, TRBV5-1 and TRBV20-1 among them. Relative to controls, patients with multiple sclerosis showed significantly lower normalized Chao1 diversity. With F measure, samples from one preparation batch clustered together strongly.

The TCR beta cDNA libraries carried unique molecular identifiers. It was from roughly 1 to 10 million T cells that 500,000 to 600,000 cDNA molecules came. In TCRdb, the PCR reads were re-called with MiXCR into one record per CDR3 protein. Of about 540,000 distinct CDR3 sequences listed, 30% to 40% are singletons. The clonotype was recovered from a girl between 2 and 17 years old with multiple sclerosis. The chain recombines TRBV7-9 with TRBJ2-7; D remains unclear. The specimen sequenced was blood. For the CDR3, the DNA is TGTGCCAGCAGCTTCGGGCTCTCCTACGAGCAGTACTTC. It is translated as CASSFGLSYEQYF.